This T cell receptor (beta chain) was observed in a study of cytomegalovirus exposure and HLA in healthy donors. Overall study: In an earlier analysis, 117 million unique TCR beta sequences were found from 150 million to 200 million T cells.

The CDR3 totals 16 residues. The germline V gene encodes CDR1 MGHRA and CDR2 YSYEKL. J lost 1 base, V lost 3 bases, and 5 bases had no gene match. Vbeta (60) and Jbeta (13) primers were used in the PCR. The table came from immunoSEQ multiplex PCR; TCRdb's copy has only in-frame clones and leaves some out. The sample data list about 42,000 clones. The TCR was taken from a young man in good health and CMV-seronegative. Sequenced material: PBMCs. The gene calls are TRBV4-1 and TRBJ2-1; TRBD2 matches 8 bases. Here the CDR3 DNA reads TGCGCCAGCAGCCACGCCTCTAGCGGGTCCTACAATGAGCAGTTCTTC. Translation gives CASSHASSGSYNEQFF.